The rows below give T cell receptor beta chains drawn from one sample of a study of blood T cell repertoires in COVID-19. The table came from immunoSEQ multiplex PCR; TCRdb's copy has only in-frame clones and leaves some out. The data contain hundreds of thousands of clones, roughly 80% of them singletons. Material for sequencing was PBMCs or T cells enriched from blood (not recorded which). The receptor set was obtained from a middle-aged woman who had been exposed to COVID-19. Both conserved end residues are part of each CDR3. D genes are given only for firm matches. Rows may omit the clone size; those that give it use once, few, many or a size class.

D gene	V gene	clone size	J gene	CDR3 DNA	CDR3 protein
TRBD1	TRBV7-8	.	TRBJ1-5	TGTGCCAGCAGCTTAGCGCGGGACAGGGGTGGCAATCAGCCCCAGCATTTT	CASSLARDRGGNQPQHF
TRBD2	TRBV5-1	.	TRBJ2-5	TGCGCCAGCAGCTTGAAGGGACTAGCGGGGGTCCAAGAGACCCAGTACTTC	CASSLKGLAGVQETQYF
.	TRBV5-1	.	TRBJ2-1	TGCGCCAGCAGCATCGGACAGCTAAGTGAGCAGTTCTTC	CASSIGQLSEQFF
.	TRBV24-1	many	TRBJ2-5	TGTGCCACCAGTGATAGCTCCAGGGGCGAAGAGACCCAGTACTTC	CATSDSSRGEETQYF
.	TRBV7-8	.	TRBJ2-7	TGTGCCAGCAGCCCCCTCGGGGGGCGCGGCTACGAGCAGTACTTC	CASSPLGGRGYEQYF
TRBD2	TRBV6-6	.	TRBJ2-7	TGTGCCAGCAGCCGATCTAGCGGGGGGGCCGGGGGCTACGAGCAGTACTTC	CASSRSSGGAGGYEQYF
.	TRBV5-1	.	TRBJ1-2	TGCGCCAGCAGCTTGGTGGAGGGAGGCTATGGCTACACCTTC	CASSLVEGGYGYTF
.	TRBV7-2	.	TRBJ1-5	TGTGCCAGCAGCTTACAGGCTAGCAATCAGCCCCAGCATTTT	CASSLQASNQPQHF
.	TRBV7-2	.	TRBJ2-5	TGTGCCAGCAGCTTAGGAGTCCCCACCGAGTACTTC	CASSLGVPTEYF
.	TRBV7-2	.	TRBJ1-2	TGTGCCAGCAGCCCGAACAGGGATGCCTATGGCTACACCTTC	CASSPNRDAYGYTF
TRBD1	TRBV5-1	.	TRBJ2-7	TGCGCCAGCAGCTTGGTGACAGGGCGCGAGCAGTACTTC	CASSLVTGREQYF
TRBD1	TRBV9	.	TRBJ1-2	TGTGCCAGCAGCGTAGGCTTGAGGACAGGGGGCCGCAAGTATGGCTACACCTTC	CASSVGLRTGGRKYGYTF
TRBD1	TRBV9	.	TRBJ2-1	TGTGCCAGCAGCGTAGCAGGGGGCGGGCGCTACAATGAGCAGTTCTTC	CASSVAGGGRYNEQFF
.	TRBV2	.	TRBJ2-1	TGTGCCAGCAGTGAAGCGCTGCAACAGGGGTTCTTC	CASSEALQQGFF
.	TRBV7-2	.	TRBJ2-3	TGTGCCAGCAGCTTACTGGGCAGAAGCACAGATACGCAGTATTTT	CASSLLGRSTDTQYF
.	TRBV7-6	once	TRBJ2-7	TGTGCCAGCAGCTTCGGAGGAGACGGGGATTCCTACGAGCAGTACTTC	CASSFGGDGDSYEQYF
TRBD1	TRBV24-1	.	TRBJ2-5	TGTGCCACCAGTGAGCCCCCCGGGACAGGGGGTGAGTGGGAGACCCAGTACTTC	CATSEPPGTGGEWETQYF
.	TRBV7-2	.	TRBJ1-1	TGTGCCAGCAGCTATTTTATGAACACTGAAGCTTTCTTT	CASSYFMNTEAFF
.	TRBV6-1	.	TRBJ2-7	TGTGCCAGCAGTGAAACTCCACAGCAGTACTTC	CASSETPQQYF
.	TRBV7-2	.	TRBJ2-1	TGTGCCAGCAGCCTACAGGGTCAGGGCTACGGGAATGAGCAGTTCTTC	CASSLQGQGYGNEQFF